This entry lists 29 T cell receptor beta chains sequenced from one sample in a study of blood T cell repertoires in COVID-19. Sequencing was performed with immunoSEQ multiplex PCR; in TCRdb, only in-frame clones are kept and a portion is missing. Altogether hundreds of thousands of clones are present, approximately 85% being singletons, with the ten largest covering 9.1%. The specimen was PBMCs or T cells enriched from blood (not recorded which). Every receptor here comes from a woman aged 50 to 60 with acute COVID-19.

V is TRBV20-1 and J is TRBJ1-2; TRBD1 matches 9 bases. V lost 3 bases, J lost 8 bases, and 7 bases stayed unmatched. CDR1 and CDR2 (germline): DFQATT, SNEGSKA (reference sequence). The CDR3 is 13 residues long. CDR3 in amino acids: CSASVGTGMGYTF. The CDR3 coding sequence is TGCAGTGCTAGTGTCGGGACAGGGATGGGCTACACCTTC.

The V gene is TRBV5-1, the J gene TRBJ1-5; tentative D call: TRBD1 (5 bases). Germline CDR1 and CDR2: SGHRS and YFSETQ. V was shortened by 4 bases and J by 6 bases, with 17 bases between the two germline ends. This CDR3 comprises 15 residues. The CDR3 here is CASSPAGEVLQPQHF. The CDR3 nucleotides are TGCGCCAGCAGCCCTGCGGGGGAAGTCCTTCAGCCCCAGCATTTT.

V gene TRBV6-5 combines with J gene TRBJ1-1; 9 positions match TRBD1. The CDR3 loop spans 15 amino acids. Germline V gene sequence: CDR1 MNHEY, CDR2 SVGAGI. Trimming removed 5 bases from V and 5 bases from J; junction bases left unmatched: 9. The CDR3 sequence: CASSQSGTGRTEAFF. CDR3 in DNA: TGTGCCAGCAGTCAATCCGGGACAGGGAGGACTGAAGCTTTCTTT.

CDR3 loop: CASSDGGNTGELFF. For the CDR3, the DNA is TGCGCCAGCAGTGACGGCGGGAACACCGGGGAGCTGTTTTTT. The chain employs TRBV10-1 and TRBJ2-2; D remains unclear. Germline V gene lookup returns CDR1 WNHNN and CDR2 SYGVQD (reference sequence). Trimming took off 3 bases at V and 1 base at J, with 6 bases between the two ends. This CDR3 is built from 14 residues.

The V and J genes are TRBV5-1 and TRBJ1-4, with 7 bases aligning to TRBD1. Germline V gene data show CDR1 as SGHRS and CDR2 as YFSETQ. The V gene end was trimmed by 4 bases and the J gene end by 8 bases; junction bases not matched to a gene: 11. There are 15 residues in the CDR3. In DNA, the CDR3 is TGCGCCAGCAGCCCCGGGGCAGGGGGATTCGAAAAACTGTTTTTT. This gives the protein CASSPGAGGFEKLFF.

The chain combines TRBV13 with TRBJ2-4; D is possibly TRBD2 (7 bases). The CDR3 runs to 17 residues. Per the germline V gene, CDR1 is PRHDT and CDR2 is FYEKMQ (reference sequence). The germline V and J ends were trimmed by 6 bases and 4 bases, with 22 bases remaining between them. CDR3 sequence: CASSLYSGGAEKNIQYF. As DNA, the CDR3 is TGTGCCAGCAGTTTATATTCGGGGGGCGCGGAAAAAAACATTCAGTACTTC.

The J gene is TRBJ1-2, the V gene TRBV11-2, with a tentative D call TRBD1 (6 bases). Germline V gene data show CDR1 as SGHAT and CDR2 as FQNNGV. V lost 3 bases, J lost 4 bases, and 9 bases lay in between. The CDR3 loop spans 13 amino acids. The CDR3 DNA follows: TGTGCCAGCAGCTTGGACAGACCCTATGGCTACACCTTC. Translation gives CASSLDRPYGYTF.

The chain has TRBV15 and TRBJ1-5; the D is unclear. V was pared by 0 bases and J by 7 bases, with 7 bases between. CDR3 length: 13 amino acids. The germline V gene encodes CDR1 LNHNV and CDR2 YYDKDF (reference sequence). In DNA form, the CDR3 reads TGTGCCACCAGCAGAGATCGCGGGCAGCCCCAGCATTTT. This encodes CATSRDRGQPQHF.

The rearrangement joins TRBV6-5 to TRBJ1-1, with 7 bases matching TRBD1. Germline V gives CDR1 MNHEY, CDR2 SVGAGI. Losses at the gene ends were 5 bases for V and 10 bases for J; bases not matched to a gene: 4. The CDR3 covers 11 residues. The CDR3 DNA is TGTGCCAGCAGTCGACAGGGCAGAGCTTTCTTT. Translating gives CASSRQGRAFF.

V gene TRBV30 combines with J gene TRBJ1-2, with 7 bases aligning to TRBD1. With V trimmed by 4 bases and J by 7 bases, 9 bases remained unmatched. Germline V gene data show CDR1 as GTSNPN and CDR2 as SVGIG (reference sequence). The CDR3 is 13 amino acids. The CDR3 DNA follows: TGTGCCTGGACTCTTCCGGGACAGCGTGGCTACACCTTC. Translated: CAWTLPGQRGYTF.

The rearrangement uses TRBV19 and TRBJ1-2; a possible D gene is TRBD1 (6 bases). Trimming removed 5 bases from V and 4 bases from J, with 14 bases in between. This CDR3 is built from 14 residues. CDR1 and CDR2 (germline): LNHDA, SQIVND (reference sequence). CDR3 nucleotide sequence: TGTGCCAGTAGTGGGCCGGGGGGCCCCTATGGCTACACCTTC. Its translation is CASSGPGGPYGYTF.

The V gene is TRBV27, the J gene TRBJ1-1; D possibly corresponds to TRBD1 (5 bases). The V end lost 7 bases, the J end lost 3 bases, and 24 bases lay between the germline ends. The CDR3 loop spans 17 amino acids. CDR1 and CDR2 from the germline V gene are MNHEY and SMNVEV (reference sequence). CDR3 in amino acids: CASNPRGLLDGDTEAFF. The CDR3 DNA reads TGTGCCAGCAACCCAAGGGGACTTTTGGACGGCGACACTGAAGCTTTCTTT.

The J gene is TRBJ1-1, the V gene TRBV3-1 (or the pseudogene TRBV3-2); TRBD1 might be the D (6 bases). V lost 0 bases, J lost 9 bases, and 14 bases lay in between. The length of the CDR3 is 14 residues. Germline V gene sequence: CDR1 LGHDT, CDR2 YNNKEL (reference sequence). The CDR3 protein is CASSQDRATGQAFF. The CDR3 DNA follows: TGTGCCAGCAGCCAAGATCGAGCGACAGGACAAGCTTTCTTT.

The chain recombines TRBV6-2 or TRBV6-3 with TRBJ2-1; possible D gene TRBD2, 5 bases. The CDR3 is 13 residues long. The germline V gene encodes CDR1 MNHEY and CDR2 SVGEGT. Trimming shortened V by 6 bases and J by 3 bases, and 9 bases separated the two germline ends. DNA for the CDR3: TGTGCCAGCAGCCGCCGGGACTACAATGAGCAGTTCTTC. Translating gives CASSRRDYNEQFF.

DNA of the CDR3: TGTGCCATCAGACCCGGAGGGACAGGGTCGAGCAATCAGCCCCAGCATTTT. It encodes CAIRPGGTGSSNQPQHF. This rearrangement joins TRBV10-3 to TRBJ1-5; 9 nucleotides match TRBD1. Per germline, CDR1 ENHRY and CDR2 SYGVKD. V trimming: 6 bases; J trimming: 1 base; junction bases outside the gene matches: 10. The CDR3 runs 17 residues.

This clone was detected only once. The CDR3 is CASSPPGDRTYEQYF. The CDR3 nucleotides read TGTGCCAGTAGTCCCCCAGGGGACAGAACGTACGAGCAGTACTTC. This chain uses TRBV19 with TRBJ2-7; 7 bases agree with TRBD1. CDR3 length: 15 amino acids. V lost 5 bases to trimming and J lost 4 bases; unmatched junction nucleotides: 11. Germline V CDR1 and CDR2: LNHDA, SQIVND (reference sequence).

The rearrangement links TRBV2 to TRBJ2-4; possible D gene TRBD2, 6 bases. Germline loops: CDR1 SNHLY, CDR2 FYNNEI. Trimming pared 6 bases from V and 1 base from J, leaving 13 bases between. The CDR3 sequence is 15 residues long. CDR3 nucleotide sequence: TGTGCCAGCAGCGCCCGACTAGACGCCAAAAACATTCAGTACTTC. This gives the protein CASSARLDAKNIQYF.

The rearrangement joins TRBV5-6 to TRBJ2-4, with D perhaps matching TRBD1 (5 bases). The V end lost 2 bases, the J end lost 7 bases, and 10 bases lay between the germline ends. In germline, CDR1 is SGHDT, CDR2 YYEEEE. This CDR3 is built from 13 residues. The chain's CDR3 is CASSFVRANIQYF. CDR3 DNA sequence: TGTGCCAGCAGCTTCGTCAGGGCCAACATTCAGTACTTC.

This clone was counted a single time. This CDR3 reads CASSLVWRFESSYNEQFF. CDR3 DNA: TGTGCCAGCAGCTTAGTTTGGCGGTTTGAGAGCTCCTACAATGAGCAGTTCTTC. The chain combines TRBV11-2 with TRBJ2-1; D is unclear. V was shortened by 1 base and J by 0 bases, with 16 bases between the two germline ends. Per germline, CDR1 SGHAT and CDR2 FQNNGV. The CDR3 spans 18 residues.

The rearrangement uses TRBV6-5 and TRBJ2-7, with 8 bases identical to TRBD1. The V gene end was trimmed by 6 bases and the J gene end by 7 bases; junction bases not matched to a gene: 14. The CDR3 totals 15 residues. Germline CDR1 is MNHEY and CDR2 is SVGAGI. CDR3: CASRAGQGRFWEQYF. Here the CDR3 DNA reads TGTGCCAGCAGGGCCGGACAGGGACGATTTTGGGAGCAGTACTTC.

The chain employs TRBV24-1 and TRBJ1-6, with 8 bases that match TRBD1. This CDR3 has 15 amino acids. The V segment lost 2 bases and the J segment 13 bases; nucleotides outside the gene matches: 9. The germline gives CDR1 KGHDR, CDR2 SFDVKD. The CDR3 here is CATSDYRQGTAPLHF. Here the CDR3 DNA reads TGTGCCACCAGTGATTATCGACAGGGGACGGCCCCCCTCCACTTT.

This clone was counted once. The V and J genes are TRBV18 and TRBJ2-5; TRBD2 might be the D (5 bases). Trimming cost V 4 bases and J 5 bases, with 17 bases left between them. The CDR3 is 15 residues long. Germline-derived CDR1 and CDR2 are KGHSH and LQKENI. The CDR3 region is CASSLTRGDGETQYF. In nucleotides, the CDR3 is TGTGCCAGCTCACTAACTAGAGGTGACGGGGAGACCCAGTACTTC. The full variable domain, its missing parts supplied by reference TRBV18 and TRBJ2-5, is NAGVMQNPRHLVRRRGQEARLRCSPMKGHSHVYWYRQLPEEGLKFMVYLQKENIIDESGMPKERFSAEFPKEGPSILRIQQVVRGDSAAYFCASSLTRGDGETQYFGPGTRLLVL.

The chain is built from TRBV14 and TRBJ2-2, with D unresolved. With 2 bases removed from V and 1 base from J, the gap between germline ends came to 5 bases. This CDR3 is 14 amino acids long. Germline CDR1 is SGHDN and CDR2 is FVKESK. The CDR3 nucleotides are TGTGCCAGCAGCCAACAGGTGAACACCGGGGAGCTGTTTTTT. Translated: CASSQQVNTGELFF.

The chain recombines TRBV4-3 with TRBJ1-2; D is ambiguous. There are 18 residues in the CDR3. V lost 0 bases, J lost 5 bases, and 22 bases lay in between. Germline values: CDR1 LGHNA, CDR2 YSLEER. CDR3 DNA: TGCGCCAGCAGCCAAGAGCGGCACCGGGGTAACCTTCTTTATGGCTACACCTTC. Its protein product is CASSQERHRGNLLYGYTF.

This chain connects TRBV19 to TRBJ1-2, with 7 nucleotides matching TRBD1. There are 14 residues in the CDR3. The germline CDR1 and CDR2 sequences are LNHDA and SQIVND (reference sequence). V shed 6 bases and J 2 bases; nucleotides not matched to a gene: 6. CDR3 in DNA: TGTGCCAGTAGGAGGGACAGCATAAACTATGGCTACACCTTC. Its protein is CASRRDSINYGYTF.

This clone has just one count. J is TRBJ2-5 and V is TRBV27, with 8 nucleotides matching TRBD1. Germline CDR1 MNHEY, CDR2 SMNVEV (reference sequence). The CDR3 loop spans 15 amino acids. Trimming took 6 bases from V and 4 from J; bases not matched to a gene: 10. The DNA for the CDR3 is TGTGCCAGCAGGAAGGGACAGGTCCTCCTAGAGACCCAGTACTTC. Protein sequence: CASRKGQVLLETQYF.

The rearrangement uses TRBV5-4 and TRBJ1-4; the match to TRBD1 covers 7 bases. The CDR3 loop spans 14 amino acids. CDR1 is SGHNT, CDR2 YYREEE, per germline (reference sequence). With V trimmed by 0 bases and J by 4 bases, 0 bases remained unmatched. Here the CDR3 DNA reads TGTGCCAGCAGCTTGGACAGGGGTAATGAAAAACTGTTTTTT. Its translation: CASSLDRGNEKLFF.

The chain links TRBV6-5 to TRBJ2-2; TRBD2 might be the D (7 bases). Trimming left V 4 bases short and J 1 base short, with 13 bases between. The germline CDR1 and CDR2 sequences are MNHEY and SVGAGI. This CDR3 spans 16 amino acids. The DNA of the CDR3 is TGTGCCAGCAGTTTCTCCGGGGGGCAGAACACCGGGGAGCTGTTTTTT. It yields the protein CASSFSGGQNTGELFF.

J is TRBJ2-2 and V is TRBV10-2; no definite D call. Trimming cost V 3 bases and J 1 base, with 9 bases left between them. There are 15 residues in the CDR3. The germline V gene has CDR1 WSHSY and CDR2 SAAADI. The CDR3 DNA follows: TGCGCCAGCAGTGAAAACTCCCGGAACACCGGGGAGCTGTTTTTT. It yields the protein CASSENSRNTGELFF.